The T cell receptor beta chain under discussion was sequenced for a study of blood T cell repertoires in COVID-19. Produced via immunoSEQ multiplex PCR; TCRdb's table is partial and in-frame only. The repertoire has some 110,000 clones, around 83% of them found once; the top ten carry roughly 14%. The clonotype originates from a woman of 80 years or more with acute or convalescent COVID-19. Sequencing used peripheral blood.

CDR3 coding DNA: TGCGCCAGCAGCCCCCTTCTAGCGGGGTCCTACAATGAGCAGTTCTTC. Its protein is CASSPLLAGSYNEQFF. The V call is TRBV5-1, the J call TRBJ2-1; 9 bases agree with TRBD2. Germline V CDR1 and CDR2: SGHRS, YFSETQ. The junction had 6 bases not matched to a gene; V was cut back by 4 bases and J by 1 base. CDR3 length: 16 residues.